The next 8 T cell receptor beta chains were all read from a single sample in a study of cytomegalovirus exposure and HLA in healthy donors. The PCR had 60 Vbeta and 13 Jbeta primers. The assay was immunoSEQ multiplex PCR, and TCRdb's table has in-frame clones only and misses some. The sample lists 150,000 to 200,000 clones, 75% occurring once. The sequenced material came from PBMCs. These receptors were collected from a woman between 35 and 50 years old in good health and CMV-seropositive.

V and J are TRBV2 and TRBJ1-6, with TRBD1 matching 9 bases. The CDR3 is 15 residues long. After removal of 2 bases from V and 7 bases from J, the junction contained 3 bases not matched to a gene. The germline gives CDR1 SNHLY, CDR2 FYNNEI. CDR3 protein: CASSELGTGNSPLHF. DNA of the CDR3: TGTGCCAGCAGTGAACTTGGGACAGGGAATTCACCCCTCCACTTT.

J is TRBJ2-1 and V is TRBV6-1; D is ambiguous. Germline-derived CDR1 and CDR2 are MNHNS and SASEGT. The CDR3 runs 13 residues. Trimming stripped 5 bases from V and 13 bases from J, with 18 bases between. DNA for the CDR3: TGTGCCAGCAGTTCCCTCGCAGGTGGGCAACAGTTCTTC. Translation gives CASSSLAGGQQFF.

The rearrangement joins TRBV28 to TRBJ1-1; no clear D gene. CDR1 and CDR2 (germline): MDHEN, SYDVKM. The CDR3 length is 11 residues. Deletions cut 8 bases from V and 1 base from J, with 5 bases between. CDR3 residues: CASEENTEAFF. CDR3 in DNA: TGTGCCAGCGAGGAGAACACTGAAGCTTTCTTT.

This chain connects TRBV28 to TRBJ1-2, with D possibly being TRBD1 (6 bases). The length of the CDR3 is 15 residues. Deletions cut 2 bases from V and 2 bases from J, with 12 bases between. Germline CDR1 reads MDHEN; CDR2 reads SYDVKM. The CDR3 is CASSLEGGRNYGYTF. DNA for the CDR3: TGTGCCAGCAGTTTAGAGGGGGGGCGCAACTATGGCTACACCTTC.

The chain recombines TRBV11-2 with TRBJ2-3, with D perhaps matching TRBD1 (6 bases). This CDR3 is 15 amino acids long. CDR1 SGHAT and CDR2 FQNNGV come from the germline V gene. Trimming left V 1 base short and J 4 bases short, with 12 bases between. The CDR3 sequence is CASSLVQGVADTQYF. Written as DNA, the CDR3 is TGTGCCAGCAGCTTAGTACAGGGAGTAGCAGATACGCAGTATTTT.

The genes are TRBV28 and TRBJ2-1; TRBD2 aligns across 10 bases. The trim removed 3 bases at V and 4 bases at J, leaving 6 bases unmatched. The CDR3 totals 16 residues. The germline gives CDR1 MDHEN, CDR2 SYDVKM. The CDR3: CASSLDSGRTYNEQFF. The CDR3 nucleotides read TGTGCCAGCAGTTTGGATAGCGGGAGGACGTACAATGAGCAGTTCTTC.

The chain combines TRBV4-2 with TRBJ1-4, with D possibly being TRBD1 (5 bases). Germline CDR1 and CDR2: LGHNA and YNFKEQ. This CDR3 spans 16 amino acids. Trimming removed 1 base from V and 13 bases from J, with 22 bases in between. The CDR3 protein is CASSQGVLGGSNVLFF. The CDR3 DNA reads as TGTGCCAGCAGCCAAGGGGTTCTTGGGGGGTCGAATGTACTGTTTTTT.

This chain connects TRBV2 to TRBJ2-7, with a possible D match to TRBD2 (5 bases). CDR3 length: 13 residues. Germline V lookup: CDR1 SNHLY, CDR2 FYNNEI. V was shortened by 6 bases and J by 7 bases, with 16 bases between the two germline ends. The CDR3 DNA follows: TGTGCCAGCAGGTTTGAGGGAGCATGGGAGCAGTACTTC. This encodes CASRFEGAWEQYF.